This T cell receptor (beta chain) emerged from a study of blood T cell repertoires in COVID-19. The CDR3 is made up of 15 amino acids. Unmatched junction bases numbered 9, after V lost 6 bases and J lost 2 bases. Germline V CDR1 and CDR2: SGHVS, FQNEAQ. TCRdb keeps only in-frame clones here, not all; method: immunoSEQ multiplex PCR. The sample lists about 210,000 clones; roughly 85% were seen once. The sample comprised peripheral blood. This TCR came from a woman in her 70s with COVID-19, enrolled during active disease. V gene TRBV7-8 combines with J gene TRBJ2-7; 8 bases are shared with TRBD1. The CDR3 DNA reads TGTGCCAGCAGGGGGGGAATGGGACAGGCCTACGAGCAGTACTTC. Its protein product is CASRGGMGQAYEQYF.